These T cell receptor beta chains were read from a single sample in a study of patients and donors after allogeneic stem cell transplantation. TCRdb reanalysed the RT-PCR reads using MiXCR and keeps one entry per CDR3 protein. This table has 920,000 or so distinct CDR3 sequences, about a sixth appearing once. Sequencing was carried out using blood, either unsorted or a sorted T cell fraction (not recorded which). Source of these receptors: a human donor who was either an allogeneic HSCT recipient or a stem cell or donor lymphocyte infusion donor (not recorded which). It is not recorded whose cells these are; they may come from a transplant donor. Both conserved end residues are part of each CDR3. A D gene is named only where the DNA matches it firmly. Clone size is stated in some rows and not others, as once, few, many or a class when expanded.

abundance	v_gene	j_gene	d_gene	CDR3aa	CDR3nt
many	TRBV5-1	TRBJ2-1	-	CASSFGETNEQFF	TGCGCCAGCAGCTTTGGGGAAACAAATGAGCAGTTCTTC
few	TRBV25-1	TRBJ2-3	TRBD2	CASSDHLASSGARTDTQYF	TGTGCCAGCAGTGACCACCTGGCTTCTAGCGGGGCGCGCACAGATACGCAGTATTTT
many	TRBV12-3/TRBV12-4	TRBJ1-3	TRBD1	CASSFRQGISGNTIYF	TGTGCCAGCAGTTTTCGACAGGGGATCTCTGGAAACACCATATATTTT
-	TRBV12-3/TRBV12-4	TRBJ2-7	-	CASSLRQRYEQYF	TGTGCCAGCAGTTTACGGCAGCGATACGAGCAGTACTTC
many	TRBV10-3	TRBJ2-2	-	CAISGTGGGELFF	TGTGCCATCAGTGGAACCGGGGGCGGGGAGCTGTTTTTT
-	TRBV4-3	TRBJ2-1	-	CASSQEIIGSSNEQFF	TGCGCCAGCAGCCAAGAGATAATCGGGAGTAGTAATGAGCAGTTCTTC
few	TRBV20-1	TRBJ2-4	-	CSARESKNIQYF	TGCAGTGCTCGGGAGTCCAAAAACATTCAGTACTTC
-	TRBV4-3	TRBJ1-1	-	CASSQDLGRYMNTEAFF	TGCGCCAGCAGCCAAGATCTTGGCAGATACATGAACACTGAAGCTTTCTTT
-	TRBV29-1	TRBJ1-2	TRBD1	CSVVDRVGYTF	TGCAGCGTCGTGGACAGGGTCGGCTACACCTTC
-	TRBV18	TRBJ2-3	-	CASSPQGLATDTQYF	TGTGCCAGCTCACCACAAGGGTTGGCCACAGATACGCAGTATTTT
-	TRBV9	TRBJ2-2	TRBD2	CASSKGLAGDTGELFF	TGTGCCAGCAGCAAAGGACTAGCGGGAGACACCGGGGAGCTGTTTTTT
few	TRBV2	TRBJ1-2	TRBD1	CASSATGGDGYTF	TGTGCCAGCAGTGCGACAGGGGGCGATGGCTACACCTTC
-	TRBV20-1	TRBJ2-7	-	CSATSRGGGHEQYF	TGCAGTGCCACCTCACGAGGAGGAGGTCACGAGCAGTACTTC
many	TRBV25-1	TRBJ2-7	TRBD2	CASSEGSGRAYEQYF	TGTGCCAGCAGTGAGGGTAGCGGGAGGGCCTACGAGCAGTACTTC
many	TRBV12-3/TRBV12-4	TRBJ2-2	-	CASSPSGRNTGELFF	TGTGCCAGCAGTCCTTCAGGCAGAAACACCGGGGAGCTGTTTTTT
-	TRBV10-3	TRBJ2-3	-	CAISERGADTQYF	TGTGCCATCAGTGAGAGGGGCGCAGATACGCAGTATTTT
few	TRBV24-1	TRBJ2-1	TRBD1	CATSDPSTGTGVFGEQFF	TGTGCCACCAGTGATCCCAGCACCGGGACAGGGGTTTTCGGTGAGCAGTTCTTC
few	TRBV6-5	TRBJ2-7	-	CASKSDPYEQYF	TGTGCCAGCAAATCGGACCCGTACGAGCAGTACTTC
few	TRBV11-2	TRBJ1-6	-	CASSMGRHNSPLHF	TGTGCCAGCAGCATGGGACGGCATAATTCACCCCTCCACTTT
-	TRBV7-2	TRBJ2-3	TRBD2	CASSTSGGIARDTQYF	TGTGCCAGCAGCACTAGCGGGGGGATCGCCAGGGATACGCAGTATTTT
few	TRBV20-1	TRBJ2-7	TRBD1	CSASLRTGISYEQYF	TGCAGTGCTAGCCTACGGACAGGGATCTCCTACGAGCAGTACTTC
few	TRBV24-1	TRBJ2-2	TRBD1	CATGQGSNTGELFF	TGTGCCACCGGACAGGGCTCGAACACCGGGGAGCTGTTTTTT
-	TRBV4-1	TRBJ2-3	TRBD2	CASSQGGLASDTQYF	TGCGCCAGCAGCCAGGGAGGACTAGCCTCGGATACGCAGTATTTT
-	TRBV20-1	TRBJ2-5	-	CSGRDNQETQYF	TGCAGTGGACGGGACAACCAAGAGACCCAGTACTTC
-	TRBV5-1	TRBJ2-1	TRBD2	CASSEQPSGGSYNEQFF	TGCGCCAGCAGCGAACAGCCTAGCGGGGGCTCCTACAATGAGCAGTTCTTC
-	TRBV12-3/TRBV12-4	TRBJ1-1	-	CASSLAGLGEAFF	TGTGCCAGCAGTTTAGCAGGGCTGGGCGAAGCTTTCTTT
-	TRBV7-9	TRBJ1-6	-	CASSLEMDSPLHF	TGTGCCAGCAGCTTAGAAATGGATTCACCCCTCCACTTT
few	TRBV12-3/TRBV12-4	TRBJ1-1	-	CASTLGGGAFF	TGTGCCAGCACCTTAGGGGGGGGAGCTTTCTTT
-	TRBV4-2	TRBJ2-5	TRBD2	CASSQASGLAGETQYF	TGTGCCAGCAGCCAAGCCTCGGGTCTAGCGGGGGAGACCCAGTACTTC
-	TRBV12-3/TRBV12-4	TRBJ2-5	TRBD2	CASSPRTSGVRTLETQYF	TGTGCCAGCAGTCCCCGGACTAGCGGGGTTCGTACTCTTGAGACCCAGTACTTC
-	TRBV20-1	TRBJ2-5	TRBD2	CSAHFPGLAAKETQYF	TGCAGTGCCCATTTTCCGGGACTAGCGGCTAAAGAGACCCAGTACTTC
few	TRBV6-1	TRBJ1-2	TRBD1	CASSDRQGWGHNYGYTF	TGTGCCAGCAGTGATCGACAGGGTTGGGGACATAACTATGGCTACACCTTC
few	TRBV12-3/TRBV12-4	TRBJ1-5	-	CASSAPGASNQPQHF	TGTGCCAGCAGTGCCCCAGGGGCCAGCAATCAGCCCCAGCATTTT
-	TRBV9	TRBJ2-5	-	CASSVGGWRETQYF	TGTGCCAGCAGCGTCGGGGGATGGAGAGAGACCCAGTACTTC
-	TRBV20-1	TRBJ2-3	TRBD2	CSAPGLAGGGTDTQYF	TGCAGTGCCCCCGGACTAGCGGGAGGCGGCACAGATACGCAGTATTTT
-	TRBV7-9	TRBJ1-1	-	CASSLKVSEAFF	TGTGCCAGCAGCCTCAAGGTTTCTGAAGCTTTCTTT
-	TRBV5-1	TRBJ2-6	-	CASSLRPGIGANVLTF	TGCGCCAGCAGCTTGCGTCCGGGGATTGGGGCCAACGTCCTGACTTTC
-	TRBV20-1	TRBJ1-5	-	CSASTKGSEPQHF	TGCAGTGCTAGTACGAAGGGCTCTGAACCCCAGCATTTT
few	TRBV29-1	TRBJ1-1	-	CSFRDNSEAFF	TGCAGCTTCCGGGACAACTCAGAAGCTTTCTTT
-	TRBV6-2/TRBV6-3	TRBJ2-7	TRBD1	CATYDPGQGSPYEQYF	TGTGCCACTTATGACCCGGGACAGGGATCGCCCTACGAGCAGTACTTC
-	TRBV4-2	TRBJ2-2	TRBD1	CASSQDHYHGQGAGGGGELFF	TGTGCCAGCAGCCAAGATCACTATCACGGACAGGGGGCCGGGGGTGGCGGGGAGCTGTTTTTT
few	TRBV7-9	TRBJ1-1	TRBD1	CASSLRGGQGDTEAFF	TGTGCCAGCAGCTTACGAGGGGGGCAGGGGGATACTGAAGCTTTCTTT
-	TRBV18	TRBJ2-7	-	CASSPEHYGMTYEQYF	TGTGCCAGCTCCCCAGAACACTATGGCATGACCTACGAGCAGTACTTC
-	TRBV11-2	TRBJ2-7	TRBD1	CASSSIRTGSYEQYF	TGTGCCAGCAGCTCAATCAGGACAGGCTCCTACGAGCAGTACTTC
many	TRBV20-1	TRBJ2-2	TRBD2	CSAKRRSGTNTGELFF	TGCAGTGCCAAGAGGAGGAGCGGGACGAACACCGGGGAGCTGTTTTTT
few	TRBV20-1	TRBJ1-3	-	CSAWRSSGNTIYF	TGCAGTGCTTGGCGGAGCTCTGGAAACACCATATATTTT
-	TRBV6-1	TRBJ2-1	TRBD2	CASSPLAGPHNEQFF	TGTGCCAGCAGTCCGCTAGCGGGACCCCACAATGAGCAGTTCTTC
few	TRBV5-5	TRBJ2-1	TRBD1	CASSESLRDRADNEQFF	TGTGCCAGCAGCGAATCCCTTCGGGACAGGGCTGACAATGAGCAGTTCTTC
few	TRBV24-1	TRBJ2-1	-	CATGRLYGGHNEQFF	TGTGCCACCGGGCGGCTATACGGGGGCCACAATGAGCAGTTCTTC
few	TRBV4-2	TRBJ2-1	TRBD2	CASSQDPSGDGYNEQFF	TGTGCCAGCAGCCAAGATCCAAGCGGGGACGGTTACAATGAGCAGTTCTTC
many	TRBV19	TRBJ2-2	-	CASSSRGGSGELFF	TGTGCCAGTAGTAGTCGGGGTGGGTCCGGGGAGCTGTTTTTT
few	TRBV18	TRBJ2-7	TRBD1	CASSLRDSPYEQYF	TGTGCCAGCTCACTTCGGGACAGCCCCTACGAGCAGTACTTC
many	TRBV12-3/TRBV12-4	TRBJ1-3	TRBD1	CASRSTGTGNTIYF	TGTGCCAGCAGATCGACAGGGACTGGAAACACCATATATTTT
-	TRBV5-5	TRBJ1-3	TRBD1	CASSLNRGDSGNTIYF	TGTGCCAGCAGCTTGAACAGGGGGGACTCTGGAAACACCATATATTTT